Shown below are 32 T cell receptor beta chains from a single sample sequenced in a study of OX40 agonist ivuxolimab in advanced cancers. This table comes from immunoSEQ multiplex PCR, and its TCRdb copy is limited to in-frame clones, with some not included. The sample records around 70,000 clones, approximately 83% being singletons. This specimen was CD4+ or CD8+ T cells sorted from blood, taken in a trial of the OX40 agonist ivuxolimab. These receptors came from an adult with an advanced solid tumor such as melanoma, head and neck, liver or kidney cancer.

V and J are TRBV6-1 and TRBJ1-2; 7 bases map to TRBD1. The V gene end was trimmed by 6 bases and the J gene end by 5 bases; junction bases not matched to a gene: 12. The CDR3 runs to 15 residues. The germline gives CDR1 MNHNS, CDR2 SASEGT. The DNA of the CDR3 is TGTGCCAGCAGCGCCGGAAAAGGGGGCGTTTATGGCTACACCTTC. Protein: CASSAGKGGVYGYTF.

The chain has TRBV5-4 and TRBJ2-7; tentative D call: TRBD2 (5 bases). CDR3 size: 13 residues. V lost 4 bases and J 2 bases, leaving 10 bases between the germline ends. Looked up from germline, CDR1 is SGHNT and CDR2 is YYREEE (reference sequence). The CDR3 loop reads CASSTQRTYEQYF. In nucleotides, the CDR3 is TGTGCCAGCAGCACACAGCGGACCTACGAGCAGTACTTC.

This clone turned up a few times. The CDR3 DNA is TGCGCCAGCAGGCCGCGGACAGGAGGTGACTATGGCTACACCTTC. Encoded protein: CASRPRTGGDYGYTF. This chain connects TRBV5-1 to TRBJ1-2, with TRBD1 matching 7 bases. From germline, CDR1 is SGHRS and CDR2 YFSETQ. Losses at the gene ends were 5 bases for V and 3 bases for J; bases not matched to a gene: 10. The CDR3 runs to 15 residues.

The V gene is TRBV12-5, the J gene TRBJ2-2, with 12 bases matching TRBD2. J lost 1 base, V lost 5 bases, and 5 bases had no gene match. This CDR3 is built from 17 residues. CDR1 is LGHNT, CDR2 FRNRAP, per germline. In nucleotides, the CDR3 is TGTGCTAGTGGTAGACAGACTAGCGGGAGGAACACCGGGGAGCTGTTTTTT. It is translated as CASGRQTSGRNTGELFF. The full variable domain, rest sourced from reference TRBV12-5 and TRBJ2-2, is DARVTQTPRHKVTEMGQEVTMRCQPILGHNTVFWYRQTMMQGLELLAYFRNRAPLDDSGMPKDRFSAEMPDATLATLKIQPSEPRDSAVYFCASGRQTSGRNTGELFFGEGSRLTVL.

This chain connects TRBV5-6 to TRBJ2-1, with 10 nucleotides matching TRBD2. Germline V gene sequence: CDR1 SGHDT, CDR2 YYEEEE. V was clipped by 4 bases and J by 3 bases; unmatched bases: 10. The CDR3 is 17 residues long. CDR3 sequence reads: CASSVRTSGKYYNEQFF. The DNA for the CDR3 is TGTGCCAGCAGCGTTAGGACTAGCGGAAAGTACTACAATGAGCAGTTCTTC.

The table lists this clone with a count of one. The V call is TRBV6-6, the J call TRBJ2-7; TRBD1 aligns across 10 bases. The CDR3 sequence is 15 residues long. With V trimmed by 4 bases and J by 3 bases, 6 bases remained unmatched. In germline, CDR1 is MNHNY, CDR2 SVGAGI (reference sequence). As DNA, the CDR3 is TGTGCCAGCAGTTTCCTAGGACAGGGGGACTACGAGCAGTACTTC. Its protein is CASSFLGQGDYEQYF.

The V call is TRBV28, the J call TRBJ2-1, with 7 bases that match TRBD1. The CDR3 loop spans 14 amino acids. The V and J ends lost 7 bases and 5 bases, in that order; junction bases with no gene match: 8. Germline V gives CDR1 MDHEN, CDR2 SYDVKM. Here the CDR3 DNA reads TGTGCCAGCACGGGGACAGACGAGGACAATGAGCAGTTCTTC. Encoded protein: CASTGTDEDNEQFF.

The chain has TRBV30 and TRBJ1-2; 7 bases are a match to TRBD1. V lost 0 bases and J lost 8; bases outside the gene matches: 6. The CDR3 extends over 13 amino acids. Germline values: CDR1 GTSNPN, CDR2 SVGIG (reference sequence). CDR3 in amino acids: CAWSVKGAEGYTF. The CDR3 bases are TGTGCCTGGAGTGTAAAGGGGGCGGAGGGCTACACCTTC.

The chain is built from TRBV10-2 and TRBJ2-6, with a tentative D call TRBD2 (5 bases). Germline assignment: CDR1 WSHSY and CDR2 SAAADI. Trimming shortened V by 3 bases and J by 4 bases, and 7 bases separated the two germline ends. This CDR3 has 14 amino acids. CDR3 sequence reads: CASSDPGGANVLTF. CDR3 coding DNA: TGCGCCAGCAGTGATCCGGGGGGGGCCAACGTCCTGACTTTC.

The chain joins TRBV10-3 to TRBJ1-5; TRBD1 might be the D (6 bases). CDR3 length equals 15 residues. Trimming pared 0 bases from V and 4 bases from J, leaving 10 bases between. Germline V gives CDR1 ENHRY, CDR2 SYGVKD. The CDR3 region is CAISESARGNQPQHF. DNA of the CDR3: TGTGCCATCAGTGAGTCCGCCAGGGGAAATCAGCCCCAGCATTTT.

The chain links TRBV6-6 to TRBJ1-2, with 9 positions matching TRBD1. Germline CDR1 and CDR2: MNHNY and SVGAGI (reference sequence). The CDR3 has 16 amino acids. V shed 0 bases and J 0 bases; nucleotides not matched to a gene: 2. The CDR3: CASSYSGQGTNYGYTF. CDR3 nucleotide sequence: TGTGCCAGCAGTTACTCGGGACAGGGCACTAACTATGGCTACACCTTC.

The chain uses TRBV7-6 and TRBJ2-3; possibly TRBD1 for D (6 bases). CDR3 size: 15 residues. V was trimmed by 5 bases and J by 3 bases, leaving 15 bases between them. Germline lookup yields CDR1 SGHVS and CDR2 FNYEAQ. In DNA, the CDR3 is TGTGCCAGCAGCGCCCGCGGGCAGGGGACAGATACGCAGTATTTT. Its translation is CASSARGQGTDTQYF. Based on the CDR3 plus reference TRBV7-6 and TRBJ2-3, the full variable domain is GAGVSQSPRYKVTKRGQDVALRCDPISGHVSLYWYRQALGQGPEFLTYFNYEAQQDKSGLPNDRFSAERPEGSISTLTIQRTEQRDSAMYRCASSARGQGTDTQYFGPGTRLTVL.

The chain recombines TRBV5-1 with TRBJ2-7, with 7 bases that match TRBD2. Germline loops: CDR1 SGHRS, CDR2 YFSETQ. CDR3 length: 14 amino acids. The V gene end was trimmed by 7 bases and the J gene end by 0 bases; junction bases not matched to a gene: 7. The CDR3 region has the DNA TGCGCCAGCTCGGGAGGCCCACTCTCCTACGAGCAGTACTTC. As protein: CASSGGPLSYEQYF.

The chain is built from TRBV21-1 and TRBJ1-5. TRBV21-1 is a pseudogene locus. The CDR3 is made up of 15 amino acids. The CDR3 reads CASNPPLGENQPQHF. CDR3 DNA: TGTGCCAGCAACCCCCCGCTTGGCGAGAATCAGCCCCAGCATTTT.

This chain links TRBV9 with TRBJ2-5; TRBD2 might be the D (6 bases). V lost 2 bases, J lost 7 bases, and 12 bases lay in between. This CDR3 has 13 residues. Germline loops: CDR1 SGDLS, CDR2 YYNGEE. The CDR3 coding sequence is TGTGCCAGCAGCGTGGCGGGGATTGGGACCCAGTACTTC. Protein: CASSVAGIGTQYF.

J is TRBJ1-2 and V is TRBV5-1, with 8 positions matching TRBD1. V was clipped by 3 bases and J by 14 bases; unmatched bases: 12. CDR3 length equals 13 residues. CDR1 SGHRS and CDR2 YFSETQ come from the germline V gene. CDR3 DNA: TGCGCCAGCAGCTCCACCCTGGACAGGGCAGGGACCTTC. Its translation: CASSSTLDRAGTF. Combining the CDR3 with reference TRBV5-1 and TRBJ1-2 gives the whole variable domain KAGVTQTPRYLIKTRGQQVTLSCSPISGHRSVSWYQQTPGQGLQFLFEYFSETQRNKGNFPGRFSGRQFSNSRSEMNVSTLELGDSALYLCASSSTLDRAGTFGSGTRLTVV.

In its sample, this clone was seen once. The chain carries TRBV7-3 and TRBJ1-1; 7 bases agree with TRBD1. CDR1 is SGHTA and CDR2 is FQGTGA in the germline V gene. V shed 5 bases, J shed 1 base, and the junction held 4 bases outside the gene matches. This CDR3 spans 14 amino acids. DNA for the CDR3: TGTGCCAGCAGCCGGACAGGAAGGAACACTGAAGCTTTCTTT. Its translation: CASSRTGRNTEAFF.

The J gene is TRBJ1-1, the V gene TRBV18; TRBD1 is a possible D gene (5 bases). The CDR3 extends over 16 amino acids. V was cut by 1 base and J by 6 bases, with 18 bases left in between. Germline-derived CDR1 and CDR2 are KGHSH and LQKENI. The CDR3 sequence is CASSPQRTGRSPEAFF. The CDR3 DNA follows: TGTGCCAGCTCACCACAGCGGACGGGGCGTAGTCCTGAAGCTTTCTTT.

The genes are TRBV6-5 and TRBJ1-2, with D perhaps TRBD1 (5 bases). Looked up from germline, CDR1 is MNHEY and CDR2 is SVGAGI. This CDR3 has 15 amino acids. V gave up 6 bases and J gave up 8 bases, with 22 bases separating them. In DNA form, the CDR3 reads TGTGCCAGCAGACTACAACCGGGGGGAGGCCGGGGCTACACCTTC. Its protein product is CASRLQPGGGRGYTF.

In its sample, this clone was seen once. The CDR3 bases are TGTGCCAGCAGCGTCGGCCCTGCCAGGTATAGTCAGCCCCAGCATTTT. It specifies CASSVGPARYSQPQHF. The genes are TRBV14 and TRBJ1-5; no clear D. Germline V CDR1 and CDR2: SGHDN, FVKESK. The ends were cut back, 5 bases at V and 6 bases at J, with 20 bases in the middle. CDR3 length: 16 amino acids.

The gene calls are TRBV5-8 and TRBJ2-7, with TRBD2 matching 7 bases. The CDR3 is 15 amino acids. Losses at the gene ends were 4 bases for V and 2 bases for J; bases not matched to a gene: 9. Germline V lookup: CDR1 SGHTS, CDR2 YDEGEE. In DNA form, the CDR3 reads TGTGCCAGCAGCGCGGGGGAGAGGGCCCCCTACGAGCAGTACTTC. Amino acids: CASSAGERAPYEQYF.

The chain links TRBV18 to TRBJ2-2; a possible D gene is TRBD1 (5 bases). Looked up from germline, CDR1 is KGHSH and CDR2 is LQKENI. V was trimmed by 3 bases and J by 5 bases, leaving 19 bases between them. The CDR3 totals 17 residues. The CDR3 bases are TGTGCCAGCTCACCTTCCCTGGGGCAGGGAAGAACCGGGGAGCTGTTTTTT. It codes for CASSPSLGQGRTGELFF.

The CDR3 nucleotides read TGTGCCAGCAGCTTGACAGGGTTGTGGTCTAATGAAAAACTGTTTTTT. Translating gives CASSLTGLWSNEKLFF. V usage is TRBV5-5 and J usage is TRBJ1-4; weak D call: TRBD1 (6 bases). CDR1 and CDR2 (germline): SGHKS, YYEKEE (reference sequence). Trimming shortened V by 1 base and J by 3 bases, and 13 bases separated the two germline ends. CDR3 length: 16 amino acids.

This chain's CDR3 is CASSYSSVYEQYF. DNA of the CDR3: TGTGCCAGCAGTTACTCGTCGGTCTACGAGCAGTACTTC. The gene calls are TRBV6-6 and TRBJ2-7; D not certain. V was shortened by 0 bases and J by 3 bases, with 6 bases between the two germline ends. Germline CDR1 MNHNY, CDR2 SVGAGI (reference sequence). The CDR3 spans 13 residues.

To note about this clone: An end of the junction differs from the germline gene, which may be a read error. V gene TRBV5-3 combines with J gene TRBJ1-1; 12 positions match TRBD1. TRBV5-3 is an ORF, with its function uncertain. The CDR3 is 14 amino acids. Here the CDR3 reads CASSLGQGAREAFF. The CDR3 bases are TGTGCCAGCAGCTTGGGACAGGGGGCGAGGGAAGCTTTCTTT.

V and J are TRBV11-2 and TRBJ2-5; D perhaps matches TRBD2 (5 bases). CDR3 length equals 15 residues. Germline V gene lookup returns CDR1 SGHAT and CDR2 FQNNGV. The ends were cut back, 2 bases at V and 4 bases at J, with 14 bases in the middle. Written as DNA, the CDR3 is TGTGCCAGCAGCTTACTTCTTCTTGGAGGAGAGACCCAGTACTTC. Its protein product is CASSLLLLGGETQYF.

This clone was seen only a few times. This sample includes further DNA sequences coding for the same CDR3. The chain recombines TRBV19 with TRBJ1-1; D may be TRBD1 (6 bases). This CDR3 region has 14 residues. The V end was cut by 5 bases, the J end by 1 base, with 11 bases between. The germline V gene has CDR1 LNHDA and CDR2 SQIVND (reference sequence). DNA of the CDR3: TGTGCCAGTAGTCCCCGGGGGCGGAACACTGAAGCTTTCTTT. It encodes CASSPRGRNTEAFF.

The chain combines TRBV30 with TRBJ1-2; TRBD1 matches 8 bases. V gave up 4 bases and J gave up 8 bases; unmatched junction bases: 9. Germline values: CDR1 GTSNPN, CDR2 SVGIG (reference sequence). This CDR3 has 13 amino acids. CDR3 nucleotides: TGTGCCTGGACCCCGGACAGGGCTTACGGCTACACCTTC. Translated, it gives CAWTPDRAYGYTF.

The chain has TRBV7-9 and TRBJ1-1; perhaps TRBD1 as D (5 bases). This CDR3 contains 15 residues. V was trimmed by 7 bases and J by 0 bases, leaving 15 bases between them. The V gene's germline CDR1 is SEHNR and CDR2 FQNEAQ (reference sequence). For the CDR3, the DNA is TGTGCCAGCACACAACAGGACCTATTGAACACTGAAGCTTTCTTT. Protein sequence: CASTQQDLLNTEAFF.

The chain combines TRBV4-1 with TRBJ1-2; D is undetermined. The CDR3 has 13 amino acids. Deletions cut 5 bases from V and 5 bases from J, with 12 bases between. CDR1 is MGHRA, CDR2 YSYEKL, per germline. The DNA of the CDR3 is TGCGCCAGCAGCGACCCCGTTTTTTATGGCTACACCTTC. Encoded protein: CASSDPVFYGYTF.

The chain combines TRBV9 with TRBJ2-3, with a tentative D call TRBD1 (6 bases). The CDR3 is 15 residues long. CDR1 is SGDLS and CDR2 is YYNGEE in the germline V gene. Trimming removed 4 bases at V and 2 bases at J, with 14 bases between. The CDR3: CASSLNRVSTDTQYF. The DNA of the CDR3 is TGTGCCAGCAGCCTTAACAGGGTTTCCACAGATACGCAGTATTTT.

The chain combines TRBV28 with TRBJ1-5; D is perhaps TRBD1 (5 bases). Between the trimmed V and J ends, which lost 7 bases and 0 bases, there was a span of 22 bases. The CDR3 sequence is 18 residues long. Germline V gives CDR1 MDHEN, CDR2 SYDVKM. The CDR3 protein is CASTIKGARTVSNQPQHF. CDR3 nucleotides: TGTGCCAGCACCATAAAAGGGGCTCGGACTGTTAGCAATCAGCCCCAGCATTTT.